This TCR beta chain was identified in a study of blood T cell repertoires in COVID-19. The authors' processing: From reference gene primer amplification, estimates of nucleated cell counts were derived. TCRdb's table, derived via immunoSEQ multiplex PCR, lists solely in-frame clones and lacks some. Clonal size and the V and J genes are those of that table, whereas D and trimming came from the DNA. In the table there are about 400,000 clones, roughly 90% of which are singletons. The CDR3 extends over 16 amino acids. V was trimmed by 0 bases and J by 2 bases, leaving 11 bases between them. Germline V gene sequence: CDR1 SGHRS, CDR2 YFSETQ.

The sequence was obtained from a man aged 35 to 55 with acute or convalescent COVID-19. The sample consisted of peripheral blood. V gene TRBV5-1 combines with J gene TRBJ2-2; D possibly corresponds to TRBD2 (5 bases). The CDR3 spells CASSLAGGGNTGELFF. CDR3 bases: TGCGCCAGCAGCTTGGCCGGAGGAGGTAACACCGGGGAGCTGTTTTTT.